This TCR beta chain was observed in a study of cytomegalovirus exposure and HLA in healthy donors. Across the study: Of all 400 or so donors who were genotyped, 75% to 85% belonged to the Caucasian-associated ancestry cluster.

Germline CDR1 MDHEN, CDR2 SYDVKM. This CDR3 comprises 11 residues. V gave up 7 bases and J gave up 8 bases, with 11 bases separating them. Vbeta (60) and Jbeta (13) primers were used in the PCR. The method was immunoSEQ multiplex PCR; TCRdb's version includes in-frame clones alone and lacks a portion of them. The sample has roughly 190,000 clones, roughly 74% seen once. When sampled, the donors appeared nominally healthy, though they likely had unrecorded immune exposures. The sequenced sample was PBMCs. The chain carries TRBV28 and TRBJ1-2; a possible D gene is TRBD1 (6 bases). This receptor was identified in a woman in her 30s in good health and CMV-seropositive. CDR3 nucleotide sequence: TGTGCCAGCATTTCAGGGGCAGGCTACACCTTC. It encodes CASISGAGYTF.